This T cell receptor beta chain originates from a study of cytomegalovirus exposure and HLA in healthy donors. Study results and caveats: Reported performance of the classifier showed diagnosis of cytomegalovirus status with high specificity and sensitivity. Later analysis identified a missense DCLRE1C variant that was linked to TCR beta V- and J-gene trimming.

The PCR employed 60 Vbeta primers together with 13 Jbeta primers. The data were produced by immunoSEQ multiplex PCR, yet TCRdb's version contains in-frame clones alone and is incomplete. The repertoire holds 85,000 to 130,000 clones, with 80% to 90% as singletons. This clone showed up just a few times. Its antigen is undetermined. CDR1 is LNHDA and CDR2 is SQIVND in the germline V gene (reference sequence). The V gene end was trimmed by 6 bases and the J gene end by 4 bases; junction bases not matched to a gene: 5. CDR3 size: 14 residues. The specimen sequenced was PBMCs. This clonotype was sampled from a man aged 50-60 years in good health and CMV-seronegative. The chain couples TRBV19 to TRBJ1-5; 8 bases line up with TRBD1. The CDR3, as DNA: TGTGCCAGTAGGCTGACAGGGGCAAATCAGCCCCAGCATTTT. Translated, it gives CASRLTGANQPQHF.